This T cell receptor (beta chain) was sequenced for a study of neurological immune-mediated disorders. Study outcomes and limitations: When the repertoires were sorted by phylogenetic grouping, those of 18 of 34 multiple sclerosis patients ended up in one related-CDR3 cluster, a possible signature. No link was found between any clinical or MRI feature and the multiple sclerosis repertoire cluster.

The germline V gene has CDR1 MDHEN and CDR2 SYDVKM. CDR3 length: 14 amino acids. Trimming cost V 6 bases and J 1 base, with 12 bases left between them. The cDNA was synthesized by 5'RACE incorporating 10-nucleotide random UMIs. From 15-18 subjects, each sequencing run yielded over 190 million TCR-beta sequences. TCRdb analysed the 5' RACE reads with MiXCR anew, one entry per CDR3 protein. The sample has some 38,000 distinct CDR3 sequences; 3% to 4% are singletons. This clonotype was observed many times. Its antigen is unidentified. This receptor was obtained from a young man with multiple sclerosis. This chain links TRBV28 with TRBJ1-2, with D hard to call. Input material: PBMCs. The CDR3 sequence: CASSLTLDNYGYTF. CDR3 bases: TGTGCCAGCAGCCTTACCCTAGATAACTATGGCTACACCTTC.